Below are 24 T cell receptor beta chains sequenced from a single sample in a study of shared clonotypes between healthy human individuals (dated by TCRdb to 2020 to 2021). The library was prepared using the immunoSEQ multiplex PCR assay. The source is immuneACCESS, and TCRdb retained only in-frame sequences with V and J called. Part of the clones is not carried over; for the studies checked, unresolved V genes explain less than half of this, and the remainder is unexplained. The sample contains roughly 2,500,000 clones, more than 85% of them found a single time. The ten top clones hold approximately 0.35% of the sample. The sample consisted of naive CD4+ T cells from PBMCs. In the paper's terms, the cell subset or site label means: CD45RA+ positively selected. These TCRs come from a man younger than 35 in good health. Some clones in this sample may be carry-over from other donors' samples.

The table lists this clone with a count of one. The genes are TRBV13 and TRBJ2-5; TRBD2 matches 8 bases. This CDR3 is 15 amino acids long. CDR1 and CDR2 (germline): PRHDT, FYEKMQ (reference sequence). J was trimmed by 4 bases and V by 2 bases; bases with no gene match: 6. The CDR3 reads CASSLTEAGGETQYF. DNA of the CDR3: TGTGCCAGCAGCTTAACCGAGGCGGGGGGAGAGACCCAGTACTTC.

The chain joins TRBV28 to TRBJ1-5; the D gene is possibly TRBD1 (5 bases). The germline gives CDR1 MDHEN, CDR2 SYDVKM. This CDR3 region has 15 residues. V lost 1 base, J lost 9 bases, and 16 bases lay in between. CDR3 bases: TGTGCCAGCAGTTTATTTAAATCGGGGGATGGGCCCCAGCATTTT. This sequence encodes CASSLFKSGDGPQHF.

The rearrangement links TRBV28 to TRBJ2-7, with TRBD2 matching 7 bases. V was pared by 4 bases and J by 3 bases, with 9 bases of the junction left unmatched. The CDR3 loop spans 15 amino acids. Germline V gene lookup returns CDR1 MDHEN and CDR2 SYDVKM. The CDR3: CASSSTAAGSYEQYF. CDR3 bases: TGTGCCAGCAGTTCGACCGCAGCGGGAAGCTACGAGCAGTACTTC.

This chain joins TRBV9 and TRBJ2-1; the D gene could be TRBD1 or TRBD2 (5 bases each). The CDR3 spans 15 residues. V was clipped by 4 bases and J by 5 bases, with 16 bases between them. Germline lookup yields CDR1 SGDLS and CDR2 YYNGEE. CDR3 sequence (DNA): TGTGCCAGCAGCCCCGGGGCCAGCGGCCACAATGAGCAGTTCTTC. Translating gives CASSPGASGHNEQFF.

The CDR3 bases are TGTGCCTGGGATGCGGCCCGGACAGACAATAGCAATCAGCCCCAGCATTTT. Translated, it gives CAWDAARTDNSNQPQHF. This chain joins TRBV30 and TRBJ1-5; TRBD1 might be the D (6 bases). In germline, CDR1 is GTSNPN, CDR2 SVGIG (reference sequence). The CDR3 covers 17 residues. V lost 5 bases to trimming and J lost 0 bases, with 20 bases between them. The variable domain in full, with the rest retrieved from reference TRBV30 and TRBJ1-5, is SQTIHQWPATLVQPVGSPLSLECTVEGTSNPNLYWYRQAAGRGLQLLFYSVGIGQISSEVPQNLSASRPQDRQFILSSKKLLLSDSGFYLCAWDAARTDNSNQPQHFGDGTRLSIL.

The chain recombines TRBV5-6 with TRBJ2-7; 7 bases match TRBD2. The CDR3 contains 16 residues. Germline lookup yields CDR1 SGHDT and CDR2 YYEEEE. The V and J ends lost 4 bases and 5 bases, in that order; junction bases with no gene match: 15. CDR3 amino acids: CASSLFLAGRLHEQYF. The CDR3 nucleotides read TGTGCCAGCAGCCTATTTTTAGCGGGTCGACTCCACGAGCAGTACTTC. Looking up the rest from reference TRBV5-6 and TRBJ2-7 gives the full variable domain: DAGVTQSPTHLIKTRGQQVTLRCSPKSGHDTVSWYQQALGQGPQFIFQYYEEEERQRGNFPDRFSGHQFPNYSSELNVNALLLGDSALYLCASSLFLAGRLHEQYFGPGTRLTVT.

The chain carries TRBV19 and TRBJ2-7; 7 bases match TRBD1. Germline CDR1 LNHDA, CDR2 SQIVND (reference sequence). There are 15 residues in the CDR3. The ends lost 6 bases at V and 4 bases at J; junction bases unmatched: 12. As DNA, the CDR3 is TGTGCCAGTAGCAAGGGGACAGATAAGTCTTACGAGCAGTACTTC. This codes for CASSKGTDKSYEQYF.

As regards this clone: This sample also contains other DNA sequences that code for the same CDR3. The chain is built from TRBV19 and TRBJ1-3; TRBD1 agrees at 7 bases. The junction had 4 bases not matched to a gene; V was cut back by 7 bases and J by 1 base. The CDR3 totals 14 residues. The germline V gene encodes CDR1 LNHDA and CDR2 SQIVND (reference sequence). CDR3 loop: CASTSGGSGNTIYF. CDR3 in DNA: TGTGCCAGTACCTCAGGGGGATCTGGAAACACCATATATTTT.

This clone was seen only once. The chain employs TRBV27 and TRBJ2-5; no clear D. Germline V lookup: CDR1 MNHEY, CDR2 SMNVEV (reference sequence). CDR3 length: 15 residues. Trimming left V 4 bases short and J 5 bases short, with 17 bases between. The CDR3 spells CASSSKSIHGETQYF. The CDR3 bases are TGTGCCAGCAGTTCCAAATCCATCCACGGGGAGACCCAGTACTTC.

J is TRBJ2-1 and V is TRBV28; 7 bases map to TRBD1. CDR1 is MDHEN and CDR2 is SYDVKM in the germline V gene. The V segment lost 4 bases and the J segment 4 bases; nucleotides outside the gene matches: 10. This CDR3 has 16 residues. CDR3 protein: CASSSTGTLFYNEQFF. CDR3 bases: TGTGCCAGCAGTTCGACAGGGACCCTCTTTTACAATGAGCAGTTCTTC.

This clone was picked up one time. V is TRBV7-8 and J is TRBJ2-7; D is unclear. Germline-derived CDR1 and CDR2 are SGHVS and FQNEAQ. Trimming shortened V by 2 bases and J by 5 bases, and 10 bases separated the two germline ends. The CDR3 length is 13 residues. The CDR3 nucleotides are TGTGCCAGCAGCTTAAGGCTAGTAAACGAGCAGTACTTC. Translation: CASSLRLVNEQYF.

This sequence joins TRBV4-1 and TRBJ2-1; maybe TRBD1 (6 bases). The CDR3 contains 15 residues. The ends were cut back, 3 bases at V and 0 bases at J, with 9 bases in the middle. Per the germline V gene, CDR1 is MGHRA and CDR2 is YSYEKL. The CDR3 sequence is CASSQTQGSYNEQFF. The CDR3, as DNA: TGCGCCAGCAGCCAGACACAGGGCTCCTACAATGAGCAGTTCTTC.

The rearrangement joins TRBV10-1 to TRBJ1-1; weak D call: TRBD1 (5 bases). CDR3 size: 13 residues. Germline V CDR1 and CDR2: WNHNN, SYGVQD (reference sequence). Trimming removed 3 bases at V and 6 bases at J, with 11 bases between. The DNA for the CDR3 is TGCGCCAGCAGTGATGGGACGGGGGCTGAAGCTTTCTTT. Amino acids: CASSDGTGAEAFF.

Of note for this clone: This sample includes further DNA sequences coding for the same CDR3. The DNA of the CDR3 is TGTGCCAGCAGTGAATCTCGGACAGGCGGGACTGAAGCTTTCTTT. Encoded protein: CASSESRTGGTEAFF. J is TRBJ1-1 and V is TRBV25-1; 7 positions agree with TRBD1. The CDR3 sequence is 15 residues long. Looked up from germline, CDR1 is MGHDK and CDR2 is SYGVNS. Germline trimming cut 1 base from V and 5 bases from J; bases unmatched to any gene: 7.

The rearrangement links TRBV5-1 to TRBJ2-1, with D perhaps matching TRBD2 (6 bases). CDR3 length: 16 residues. Germline V gene sequence: CDR1 SGHRS, CDR2 YFSETQ. V shed 0 bases and J shed 6 bases, with 16 bases lying between them. The CDR3 coding sequence is TGCGCCAGCAGCTTGGTGGGGGGACGTAGTTTCAATGAGCAGTTCTTC. Protein product: CASSLVGGRSFNEQFF. Complete variable domain (other parts from reference TRBV5-1 and TRBJ2-1): KAGVTQTPRYLIKTRGQQVTLSCSPISGHRSVSWYQQTPGQGLQFLFEYFSETQRNKGNFPGRFSGRQFSNSRSEMNVSTLELGDSALYLCASSLVGGRSFNEQFFGPGTRLTVL.

This chain uses TRBV28 with TRBJ1-5; D ambiguous. There are 13 residues in the CDR3. Trimming stripped 7 bases from V and 4 bases from J, with 11 bases between. In germline, CDR1 is MDHEN, CDR2 SYDVKM. DNA for the CDR3: TGTGCCAGCAAGGCTCCTGGGAATCAGCCCCAGCATTTT. It is translated as CASKAPGNQPQHF. Variable domain in full (rest from reference TRBV28 and TRBJ1-5): DVKVTQSSRYLVKRTGEKVFLECVQDMDHENMFWYRQDPGLGLRLIYFSYDVKMKEKGDIPEGYSVSREKKERFSLILESASTNQTSMYLCASKAPGNQPQHFGDGTRLSIL.

The chain recombines TRBV5-1 with TRBJ2-1; D gene uncertain. Germline V gives CDR1 SGHRS, CDR2 YFSETQ. The CDR3 runs to 18 residues. The V gene lost 9 bases and the J gene lost 5 bases, with 30 bases spanning the gap. The CDR3: CAIQSNGQHLRPNNEQFF. CDR3 nucleotides: TGCGCCATTCAATCAAACGGGCAGCACCTACGTCCGAACAATGAGCAGTTCTTC.

V is TRBV6-1 and J is TRBJ2-1; no clear D. Trimming removed 5 bases from V and 9 bases from J, with 11 bases in between. In germline, CDR1 is MNHNS, CDR2 SASEGT. The CDR3 sequence is 12 residues long. This chain's CDR3 is CASSRAVGEQFF. In DNA, the CDR3 is TGTGCCAGCAGTCGGGCGGTGGGTGAGCAGTTCTTC.

This chain uses TRBV28 with TRBJ1-1; D uncertain. V was cut by 1 base and J by 7 bases, with 10 bases left in between. Looked up from germline, CDR1 is MDHEN and CDR2 is SYDVKM. This CDR3 has 13 amino acids. The CDR3 DNA follows: TGTGCCAGCAGTTTATATCTTCCGCTTGAAGCTTTCTTT. It codes for CASSLYLPLEAFF.

This rearrangement joins TRBV4-1 to TRBJ1-2; tentative D call: TRBD1 (5 bases). CDR1 is MGHRA, CDR2 YSYEKL, per germline. CDR3 length: 16 amino acids. The V and J ends lost 0 bases and 8 bases respectively, with 19 bases between them. The CDR3 DNA reads as TGCGCCAGCAGCCAAGATGCTCGCGCAGGGCCCTGGGGCTACACCTTC. Translated, it gives CASSQDARAGPWGYTF.

The sample holds a few counts of this clone. The chain recombines TRBV7-9 with TRBJ1-2, with TRBD1 as a possible D gene (5 bases). Per the germline V gene, CDR1 is SEHNR and CDR2 is FQNEAQ (reference sequence). The CDR3 is made up of 14 amino acids. V was clipped by 5 bases and J by 7 bases, with 17 bases between them. The CDR3 nucleotides read TGTGCCAGCAGCCTCGGACACGCACTTCGTGGCTACACCTTC. It encodes CASSLGHALRGYTF.

Remarks on this clone: This sample includes further DNA sequences coding for the same CDR3. The chain is built from TRBV5-1 and TRBJ2-5; D is unresolved. Trimming removed 0 bases at V and 3 bases at J, with 6 bases between. The germline gives CDR1 SGHRS, CDR2 YFSETQ. The CDR3 length is 13 residues. In DNA form, the CDR3 reads TGCGCCAGCAGCTTGGTGGTGGAAGAGACCCAGTACTTC. Translation: CASSLVVEETQYF.

The chain carries TRBV25-1 and TRBJ1-2; 11 positions agree with TRBD1. V lost 3 bases and J lost 6; bases outside the gene matches: 9. The CDR3 spans 16 residues. Germline V gene sequence: CDR1 MGHDK, CDR2 SYGVNS. The CDR3 region has the DNA TGTGCCAGCAGTGATAGGACAGGGGGCGATGAGCATGGCTACACCTTC. Translating gives CASSDRTGGDEHGYTF.

This clone turned up a few times. This chain links TRBV6-5 with TRBJ2-1, with 10 bases fitting TRBD2. J lost 4 bases, V lost 8 bases, and 5 bases had no gene match. The length of the CDR3 is 14 residues. Per germline, CDR1 MNHEY and CDR2 SVGAGI. The CDR3 DNA reads as TGTGCCAGCGGTAATAGCGGGGGGTACAATGAGCAGTTCTTC. This gives the protein CASGNSGGYNEQFF.